The present entry profiles one T cell receptor beta chain with its context. This table comes from immunoSEQ multiplex PCR, and its TCRdb copy is limited to in-frame clones, with some not included. The sample lists more than 200,000 clones; over 80% were seen once. Enrollees, about 18 to 95 years old, lived in fewer than 25 US areas. The data originate from a study of blood T cell repertoires in COVID-19. The CDR3 loop spans 14 amino acids. The germline gives CDR1 KGHDR, CDR2 SFDVKD. V was clipped by 9 bases and J by 6 bases; unmatched bases: 6. This sequence originates from a young woman who had recovered from COVID-19. Sequenced input: PBMCs or T cells enriched from blood (not recorded which). This chain links TRBV24-1 with TRBJ2-2, with 10 positions matching TRBD2. The CDR3: CATGTSVGSGELFF. In DNA, the CDR3 is TGTGCCACCGGGACTAGCGTCGGATCCGGGGAGCTGTTTTTT.